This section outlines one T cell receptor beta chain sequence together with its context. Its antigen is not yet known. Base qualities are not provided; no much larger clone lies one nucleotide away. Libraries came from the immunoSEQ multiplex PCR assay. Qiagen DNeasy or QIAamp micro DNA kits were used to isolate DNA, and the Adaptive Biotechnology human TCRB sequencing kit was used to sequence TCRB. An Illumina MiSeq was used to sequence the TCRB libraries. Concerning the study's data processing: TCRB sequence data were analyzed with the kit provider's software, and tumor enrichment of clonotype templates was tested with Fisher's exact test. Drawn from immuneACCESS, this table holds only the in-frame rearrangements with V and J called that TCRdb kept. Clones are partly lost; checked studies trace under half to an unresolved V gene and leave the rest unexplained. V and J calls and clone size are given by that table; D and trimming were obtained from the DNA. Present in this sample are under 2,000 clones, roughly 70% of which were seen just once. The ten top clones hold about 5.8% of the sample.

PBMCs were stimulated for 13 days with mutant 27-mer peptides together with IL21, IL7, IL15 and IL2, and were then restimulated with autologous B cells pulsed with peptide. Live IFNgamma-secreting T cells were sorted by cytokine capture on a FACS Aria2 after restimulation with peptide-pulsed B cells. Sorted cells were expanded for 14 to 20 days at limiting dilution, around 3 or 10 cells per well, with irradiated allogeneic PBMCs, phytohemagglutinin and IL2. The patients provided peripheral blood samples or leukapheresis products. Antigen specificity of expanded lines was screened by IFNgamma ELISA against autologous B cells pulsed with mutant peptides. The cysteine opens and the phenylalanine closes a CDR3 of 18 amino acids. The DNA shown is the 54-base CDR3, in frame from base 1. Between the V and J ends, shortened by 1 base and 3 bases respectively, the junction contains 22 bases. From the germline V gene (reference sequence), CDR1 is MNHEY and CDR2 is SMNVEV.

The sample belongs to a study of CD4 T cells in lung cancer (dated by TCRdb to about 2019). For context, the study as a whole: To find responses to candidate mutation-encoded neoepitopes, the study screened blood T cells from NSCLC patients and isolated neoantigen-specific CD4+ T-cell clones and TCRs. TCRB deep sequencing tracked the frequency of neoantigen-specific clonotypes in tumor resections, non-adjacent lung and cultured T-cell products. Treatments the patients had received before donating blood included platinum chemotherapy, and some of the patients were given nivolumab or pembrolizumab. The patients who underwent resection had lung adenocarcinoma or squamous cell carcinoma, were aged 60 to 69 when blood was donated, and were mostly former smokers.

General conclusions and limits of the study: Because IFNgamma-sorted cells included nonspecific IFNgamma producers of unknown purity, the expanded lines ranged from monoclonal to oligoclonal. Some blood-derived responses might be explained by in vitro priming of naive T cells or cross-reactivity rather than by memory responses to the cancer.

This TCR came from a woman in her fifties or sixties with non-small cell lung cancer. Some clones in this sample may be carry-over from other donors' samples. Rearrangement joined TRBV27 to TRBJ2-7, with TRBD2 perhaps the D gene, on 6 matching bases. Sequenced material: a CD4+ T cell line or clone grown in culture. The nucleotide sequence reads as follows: TGTGCCAGCAGTTTATATCCAGGTCCCGGGACTGGGGACTACGAGCAGTACTTC. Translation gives CASSLYPGPGTGDYEQYF.